The 8 T cell receptor beta chains in this list originate from one sample, sequenced in a study of molecular identifiers for immune sequencing clone quantification. TCRdb re-derived calls from the PCR reads in MiXCR, one entry per CDR3 protein. The data contain some 320,000 distinct CDR3 sequences, 24% of them seen just once; the ten biggest clones take up about 0.74%. The source material was naive CD8+ T cells from blood, with Jurkat cell RNA spiked in. Subset noted: FACS-sorted CD8+CD4-CCR7+CD45RA+ naive T cells. The receptors were sampled from a human donor in good health. Some libraries in this study had Jurkat cell RNA spiked in.

The chain carries TRBV6-5 and TRBJ2-7; D is undetermined. Germline V gene data show CDR1 as MNHEY and CDR2 as SVGAGI. Trimming stripped 2 bases from V and 5 bases from J, with 13 bases between. This CDR3 has 14 residues. The CDR3 is CASSYITKYDEQYF. The CDR3 coding sequence is TGTGCCAGCAGTTACATTACGAAGTACGACGAGCAGTACTTC.

This clonotype was observed at least ten times. The DNA of the CDR3 is TGTGCCAGCGGCCCCCCGGCGGGCGGCTCCTACGAGCAGTACTTC. It is translated as CASGPPAGGSYEQYF. This chain joins TRBV7-2 and TRBJ2-7, with D maybe TRBD2 (5 bases). Trimming stripped 8 bases from V and 0 bases from J, with 17 bases between. The CDR3 covers 15 residues. Germline CDR1 is SGHTA and CDR2 is FQGNSA.

This chain joins TRBV7-9 and TRBJ1-5; tentatively, D is TRBD1 (5 bases). This CDR3 has 13 amino acids. Trimming took 4 bases from V and 4 from J, leaving 8 bases between them. Germline V gene sequence: CDR1 SEHNR, CDR2 FQNEAQ (reference sequence). The DNA of the CDR3 is TGTGCCAGCAGCTGGGCAGGGAATCAGCCCCAGCATTTT. It encodes CASSWAGNQPQHF.

This clonotype was seen only a few times. The chain couples TRBV27 to TRBJ2-7, with D perhaps matching TRBD2 (5 bases). CDR3 length equals 14 residues. CDR1 MNHEY and CDR2 SMNVEV come from the germline V gene (reference sequence). V was pared by 5 bases and J by 0 bases, with 11 bases between. CDR3 coding DNA: TGTGCCAGCAGTCCCCGGGGTACCTCCTACGAGCAGTACTTC. This translates into CASSPRGTSYEQYF.

J is TRBJ2-3 and V is TRBV10-3; TRBD1 agrees at 9 bases. CDR1 is ENHRY and CDR2 is SYGVKD in the germline V gene. The CDR3 is 16 amino acids. Losses at the gene ends were 3 bases for V and 5 bases for J; bases not matched to a gene: 9. The CDR3 spells CAISDLPGQGRDTQYF. CDR3 nucleotide sequence: TGTGCCATCAGTGACCTTCCGGGACAGGGTCGAGATACGCAGTATTTT.

The table lists this clonotype with a few counts. V gene TRBV15 combines with J gene TRBJ2-5; D tentatively fits TRBD1 or TRBD2 (5 bases each). V lost 2 bases and J 3 bases, leaving 7 bases between the germline ends. The CDR3 is made up of 13 amino acids. From germline, CDR1 is LNHNV and CDR2 YYDKDF (reference sequence). CDR3 amino acids: CATSRRDEETQYF. CDR3 sequence (DNA): TGTGCCACCAGCAGACGGGACGAAGAGACCCAGTACTTC.

With respect to this clonotype: A much larger clone is a single base away; this may be a read error. The CDR3 here is CASRLKQGFVVNERFF. DNA for the CDR3: TGTGCCAGCAGGCTAAAACAGGGGTTTGTTGTCAATGAGCGGTTCTTC. This chain links TRBV7-9 with TRBJ2-1; 7 bases align to TRBD1. This CDR3 has 16 amino acids. CDR1 and CDR2 from the germline V gene are SEHNR and FQNEAQ (reference sequence).

This clonotype was picked up a small number of times. The chain recombines TRBV12-3 or TRBV12-4 with TRBJ2-2; D possibly uses TRBD1 or TRBD2 (6 bases each). CDR3 length: 16 amino acids. V was shortened by 4 bases and J by 0 bases, with 12 bases between the two germline ends. The CDR3 protein is CASSYAGQTNTGELFF. The CDR3 nucleotides are TGTGCCAGCAGTTACGCGGGACAAACGAACACCGGGGAGCTGTTTTTT.